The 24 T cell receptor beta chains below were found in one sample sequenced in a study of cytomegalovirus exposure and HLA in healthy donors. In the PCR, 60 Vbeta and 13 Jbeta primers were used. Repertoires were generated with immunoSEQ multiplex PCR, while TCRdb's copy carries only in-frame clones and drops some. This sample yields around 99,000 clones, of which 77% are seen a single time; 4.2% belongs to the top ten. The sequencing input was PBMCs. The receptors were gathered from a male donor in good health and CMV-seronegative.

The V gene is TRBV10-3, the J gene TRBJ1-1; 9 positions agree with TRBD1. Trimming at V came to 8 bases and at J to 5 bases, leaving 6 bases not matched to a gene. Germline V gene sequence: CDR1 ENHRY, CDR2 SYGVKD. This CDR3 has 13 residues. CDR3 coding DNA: TGTGCCATCGGAGAGACAGGGGGTACTGAAGCTTTCTTT. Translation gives CAIGETGGTEAFF.

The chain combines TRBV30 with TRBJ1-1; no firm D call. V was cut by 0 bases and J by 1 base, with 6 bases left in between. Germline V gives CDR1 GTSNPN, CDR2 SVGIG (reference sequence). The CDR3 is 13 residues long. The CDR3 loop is CAWSVRENTEAFF. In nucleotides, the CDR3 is TGTGCCTGGAGTGTAAGAGAGAACACTGAAGCTTTCTTT.

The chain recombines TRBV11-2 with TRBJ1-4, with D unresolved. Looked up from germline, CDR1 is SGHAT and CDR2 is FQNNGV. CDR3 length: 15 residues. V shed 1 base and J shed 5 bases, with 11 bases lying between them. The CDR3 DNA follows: TGTGCCAGCAGCTTAGCTTGGCGGAAAAATGAAAAACTGTTTTTT. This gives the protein CASSLAWRKNEKLFF.

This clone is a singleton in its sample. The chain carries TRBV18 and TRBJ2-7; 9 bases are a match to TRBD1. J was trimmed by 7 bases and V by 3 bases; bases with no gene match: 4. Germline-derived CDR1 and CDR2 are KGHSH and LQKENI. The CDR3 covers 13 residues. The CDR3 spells CASSPVGQGEQYF. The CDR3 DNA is TGTGCCAGCTCACCGGTGGGACAGGGAGAGCAGTACTTC.

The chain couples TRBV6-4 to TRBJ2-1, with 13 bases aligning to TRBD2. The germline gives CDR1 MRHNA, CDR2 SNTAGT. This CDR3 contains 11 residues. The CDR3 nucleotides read TGTGCGAGACTAGCGGGGGGTGAGCAGTTCTTC. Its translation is CARLAGGEQFF.

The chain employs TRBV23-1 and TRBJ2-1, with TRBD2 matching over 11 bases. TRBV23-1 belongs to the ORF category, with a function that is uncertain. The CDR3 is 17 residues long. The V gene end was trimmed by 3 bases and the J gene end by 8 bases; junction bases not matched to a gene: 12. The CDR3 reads CASSHHTLAGEAHEQFF. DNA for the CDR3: TGCGCCAGCAGTCATCATACACTAGCGGGAGAAGCGCATGAGCAGTTCTTC.

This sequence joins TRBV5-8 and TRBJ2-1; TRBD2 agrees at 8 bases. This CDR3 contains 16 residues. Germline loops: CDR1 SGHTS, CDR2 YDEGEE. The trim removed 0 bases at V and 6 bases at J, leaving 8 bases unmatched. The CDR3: CASSLDRLAIGNEQFF. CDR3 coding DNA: TGTGCCAGCAGCTTGGATCGACTAGCGATAGGCAATGAGCAGTTCTTC.

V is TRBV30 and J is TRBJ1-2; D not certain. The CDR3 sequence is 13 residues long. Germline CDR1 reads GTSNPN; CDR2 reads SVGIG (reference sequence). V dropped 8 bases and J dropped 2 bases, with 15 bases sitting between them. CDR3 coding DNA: TGTGCCCACAGAGCTTTACTCAACTATGGCTACACCTTC. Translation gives CAHRALLNYGYTF. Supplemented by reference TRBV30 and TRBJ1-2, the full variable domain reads SQTIHQWPATLVQPVGSPLSLECTVEGTSNPNLYWYRQAAGRGLQLLFYSVGIGQISSEVPQNLSASRPQDRQFILSSKKLLLSDSGFYLCAHRALLNYGYTFGSGTRLTVV.

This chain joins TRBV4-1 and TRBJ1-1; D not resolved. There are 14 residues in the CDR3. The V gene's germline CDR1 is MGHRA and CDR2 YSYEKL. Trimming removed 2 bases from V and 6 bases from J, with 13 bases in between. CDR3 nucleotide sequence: TGCGCCAGCAGCCAAAGCGGGCGCCAGTCTGAAGCTTTCTTT. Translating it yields CASSQSGRQSEAFF.

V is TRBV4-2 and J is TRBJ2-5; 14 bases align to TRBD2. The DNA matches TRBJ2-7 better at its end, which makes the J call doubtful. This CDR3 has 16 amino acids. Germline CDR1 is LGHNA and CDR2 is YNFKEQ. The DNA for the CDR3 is TGTGCCAGCAGCCAAGGAGGGACTAGCGGGAGAGGCGAGCAGTACTTC. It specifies CASSQGGTSGRGEQYF.

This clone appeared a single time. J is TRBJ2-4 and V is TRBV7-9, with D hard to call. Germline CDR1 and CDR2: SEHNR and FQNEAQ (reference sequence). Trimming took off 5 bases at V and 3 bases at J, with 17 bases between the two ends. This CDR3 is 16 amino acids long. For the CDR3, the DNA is TGTGCCAGCAGCAGCTTATATCGAGAGGACAAAAACATTCAGTACTTC. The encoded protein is CASSSLYREDKNIQYF.

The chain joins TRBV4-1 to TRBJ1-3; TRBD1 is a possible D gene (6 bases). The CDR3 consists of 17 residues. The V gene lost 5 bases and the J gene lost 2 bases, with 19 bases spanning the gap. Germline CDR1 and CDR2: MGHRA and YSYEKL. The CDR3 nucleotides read TGCGCCAGCAGCGGAGCTATATACAGGGAACCTGGAAACACCATATATTTT. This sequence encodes CASSGAIYREPGNTIYF.

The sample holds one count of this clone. The CDR3 sequence is CASSGAGGQEETQYF. CDR3 sequence (DNA): TGCGCCAGCAGCGGGGCGGGAGGTCAAGAAGAGACCCAGTACTTC. The rearrangement links TRBV5-1 to TRBJ2-5; TRBD2 matches 8 bases. The CDR3 is made up of 15 amino acids. Germline V gene data show CDR1 as SGHRS and CDR2 as YFSETQ. The V gene end was trimmed by 4 bases and the J gene end by 3 bases; junction bases not matched to a gene: 8.

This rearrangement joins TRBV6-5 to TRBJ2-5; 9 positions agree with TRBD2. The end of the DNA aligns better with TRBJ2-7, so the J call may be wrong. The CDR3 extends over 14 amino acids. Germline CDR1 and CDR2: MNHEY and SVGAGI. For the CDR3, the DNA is TGTGCCAGCACGGTTAGCGGGAGTAACTCCGAGCAGTACTTC. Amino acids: CASTVSGSNSEQYF.

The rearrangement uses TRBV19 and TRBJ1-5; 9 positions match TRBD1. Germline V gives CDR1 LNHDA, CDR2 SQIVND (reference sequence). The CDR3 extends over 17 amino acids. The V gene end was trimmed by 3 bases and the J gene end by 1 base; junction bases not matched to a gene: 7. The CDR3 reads CASSILQGASSNQPQHF. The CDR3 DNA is TGTGCCAGTAGTATTTTACAGGGGGCAAGCAGCAATCAGCCCCAGCATTTT.

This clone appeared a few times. The CDR3 region is CASRSSYEQYF. In nucleotides, the CDR3 is TGTGCCAGCAGGAGCTCCTACGAGCAGTACTTC. This chain uses TRBV27 with TRBJ2-7; no reliable D call. Trimming took 6 bases from V and 0 from J, leaving 3 bases between them. The CDR3 is made up of 11 amino acids. CDR1 and CDR2 (germline): MNHEY, SMNVEV (reference sequence).

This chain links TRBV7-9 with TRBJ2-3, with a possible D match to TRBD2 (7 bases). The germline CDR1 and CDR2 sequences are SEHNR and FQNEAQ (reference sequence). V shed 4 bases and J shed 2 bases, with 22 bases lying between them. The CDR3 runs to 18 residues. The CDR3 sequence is CASSSPRRGLTFTDTQYF. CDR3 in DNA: TGTGCCAGCAGCTCTCCCCGGCGGGGGCTTACATTCACAGATACGCAGTATTTT.

The CDR3: CASSGSAEETQYF. DNA for the CDR3: TGTGCCAGCAGCGGGTCGGCGGAAGAGACCCAGTACTTC. The V call is TRBV9, the J call TRBJ2-5; D ambiguous. In germline, CDR1 is SGDLS, CDR2 YYNGEE. Trimming took 3 bases from V and 3 from J, leaving 9 bases between them. This CDR3 has 13 amino acids. Drawing the rest from reference TRBV9 and TRBJ2-5, the complete variable domain is DSGVTQTPKHLITATGQRVTLRCSPRSGDLSVYWYQQSLDQGLQFLIQYYNGEERAKGNILERFSAQQFPDLHSELNLSSLELGDSALYFCASSGSAEETQYFGPGTRLLVL.

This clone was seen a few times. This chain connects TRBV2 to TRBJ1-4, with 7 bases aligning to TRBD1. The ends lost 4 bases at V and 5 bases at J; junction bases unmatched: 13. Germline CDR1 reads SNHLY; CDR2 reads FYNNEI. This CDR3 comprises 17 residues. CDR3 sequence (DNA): TGTGCCAGCAGTGGCAGTTTAACCGGGACAGAGAATGAAAAACTGTTTTTT. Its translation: CASSGSLTGTENEKLFF.

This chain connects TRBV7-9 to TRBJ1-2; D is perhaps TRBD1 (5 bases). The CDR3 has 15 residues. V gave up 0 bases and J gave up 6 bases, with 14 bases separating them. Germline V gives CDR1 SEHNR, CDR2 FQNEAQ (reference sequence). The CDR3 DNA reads TGTGCCAGCAGCTTAGCTGGCAGGGAAGGGGATGGCTACACCTTC. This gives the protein CASSLAGREGDGYTF.

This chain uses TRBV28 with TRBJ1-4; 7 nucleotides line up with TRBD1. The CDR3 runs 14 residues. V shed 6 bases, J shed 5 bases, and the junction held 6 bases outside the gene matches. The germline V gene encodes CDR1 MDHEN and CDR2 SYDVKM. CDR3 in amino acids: CASRYGTENEKLFF. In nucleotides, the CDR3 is TGTGCCAGCAGATACGGGACAGAGAATGAAAAACTGTTTTTT.

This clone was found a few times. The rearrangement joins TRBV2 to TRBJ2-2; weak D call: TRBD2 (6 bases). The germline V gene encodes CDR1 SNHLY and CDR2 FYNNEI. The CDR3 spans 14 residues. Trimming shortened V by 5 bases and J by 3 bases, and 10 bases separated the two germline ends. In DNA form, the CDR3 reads TGTGCCAGCAGTCCAAGGGACTACACCGGGGAGCTGTTTTTT. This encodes CASSPRDYTGELFF.

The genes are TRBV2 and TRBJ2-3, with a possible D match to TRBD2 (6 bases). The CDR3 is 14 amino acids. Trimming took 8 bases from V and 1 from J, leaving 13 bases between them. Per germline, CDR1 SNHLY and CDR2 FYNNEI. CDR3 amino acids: CASLRREGTDTQYF. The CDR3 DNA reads TGTGCCAGCCTAAGGAGGGAAGGCACAGATACGCAGTATTTT.

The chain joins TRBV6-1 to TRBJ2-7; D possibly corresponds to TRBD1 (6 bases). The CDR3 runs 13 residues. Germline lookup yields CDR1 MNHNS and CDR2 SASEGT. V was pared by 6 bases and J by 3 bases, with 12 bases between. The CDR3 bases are TGTGCCAGCAGCCCGAGGGGGAGCTACGAGCAGTACTTC. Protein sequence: CASSPRGSYEQYF.